Described below is a single T cell receptor (beta chain) sequence and its context. The CDR3 has 14 residues. Germline lookup yields CDR1 SGHNT and CDR2 YENEEA. V was clipped by 5 bases and J by 7 bases; unmatched bases: 3. The record originates from a study of shared clonotypes between healthy human individuals. Some clones are missing from TCRdb's copy, which holds only in-frame ones; the method was immunoSEQ multiplex PCR. The sample shows 2 million to 2.5 million clones, approximately 95% of them seen only once. The receptor's source is a man younger than 35 in good health. V is TRBV11-3 and J is TRBJ1-4, with 11 positions matching TRBD1. Sequencing was done on a sample of naive CD4+ T cells sorted from blood. The subset here: CD45RA+ positively selected. CDR3 sequence (DNA): TGTGCCAGCAGCCCCGGGACAGGGGGTGAAAAACTGTTTTTT. Amino acid sequence: CASSPGTGGEKLFF.